This T cell receptor (beta chain) appears in the sequencing data of a study of shared clonotypes between healthy human individuals. Trimming took off 0 bases at V and 3 bases at J, with 11 bases between the two ends. In germline, CDR1 is SGHRS, CDR2 YFSETQ. The CDR3 consists of 15 residues. The method was immunoSEQ multiplex PCR; TCRdb's version includes in-frame clones alone and lacks a portion of them. This sample yields approximately 510,000 clones, of which approximately 79% are seen a single time; around 13% belongs to the top ten. About this clone itself: Other DNA sequences in this specimen translate into the identical CDR3.

Sequenced sample: PBMCs. This chain connects TRBV5-1 to TRBJ2-3, with D possibly matching TRBD1 (5 bases). The sequence was collected from a woman aged 40 to 49 in good health. Some clones in this sample may be carry-over from other donors' samples. DNA of the CDR3: TGCGCCAGCAGCTTGGGGGGCCCCGGTACAGATACGCAGTATTTT. Encoded protein: CASSLGGPGTDTQYF.